The TCR beta chain under discussion was sequenced for a study of cytotoxic CD8 clonotypes in ibrutinib-treated CLL. At least ten counts were recorded for this clone. Germline V gene lookup returns CDR1 SEHNR and CDR2 FQNEAQ (reference sequence). Losses at the gene ends were 0 bases for V and 0 bases for J; bases not matched to a gene: 8. CDR3 length: 17 amino acids. The table came from immunoSEQ multiplex PCR; TCRdb's copy has only in-frame clones and leaves some out. The top ten hold more than 20% of the sample, which has around 53,000 clones, roughly 49% seen once. The TCR was taken from a human donor with chronic lymphocytic leukemia. The specimen comprised PBMCs, sampled at disease progression, from a patient treated with ibrutinib. J is TRBJ2-7 and V is TRBV7-9, with 7 bases that match TRBD1. CDR3 loop: CASSLAGRQGSSYEQYF. DNA of the CDR3: TGTGCCAGCAGCTTAGCGGGCCGACAGGGCTCCTCCTACGAGCAGTACTTC.